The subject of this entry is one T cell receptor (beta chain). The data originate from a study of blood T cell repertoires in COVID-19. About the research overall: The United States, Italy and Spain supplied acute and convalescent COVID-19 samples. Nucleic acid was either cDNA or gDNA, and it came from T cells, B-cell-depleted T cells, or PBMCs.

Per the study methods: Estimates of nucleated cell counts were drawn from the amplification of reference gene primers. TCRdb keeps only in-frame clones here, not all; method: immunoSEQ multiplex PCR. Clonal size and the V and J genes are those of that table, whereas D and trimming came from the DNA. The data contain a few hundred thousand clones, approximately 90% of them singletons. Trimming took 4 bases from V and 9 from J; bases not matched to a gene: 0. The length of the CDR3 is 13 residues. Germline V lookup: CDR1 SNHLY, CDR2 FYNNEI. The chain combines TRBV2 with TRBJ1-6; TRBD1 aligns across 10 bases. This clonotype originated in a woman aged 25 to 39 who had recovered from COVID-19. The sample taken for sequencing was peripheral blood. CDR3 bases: TGTGCCAGCAGTGGGGACAGGGGTTCACCCCTCCACTTT. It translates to CASSGDRGSPLHF.